The source of this T cell receptor (beta chain) is a study of early T cells in non-severe SARS-CoV-2 infection. Study as a whole: Whole-blood bulk RNA, unsorted, was sequenced, and chains were unpaired. The study, taken as a whole, reports: There was a bias toward anti-spike CD8 responses in VDJdb matching, which missed private and CD4 specificities.

The sample holds a few counts of this clonotype. Its antigen is not known. Unique molecular identifiers (one per individual cDNA molecule) were attached. One entry per CDR3 protein results from TCRdb running MiXCR on the 5' RACE reads. The data contain 55,000 to 75,000 distinct CDR3 sequences, approximately 10% of them seen just once; the ten biggest clones take up 1.2%. The receptor was derived from an adult who was a healthcare worker with PCR-confirmed SARS-CoV-2 infection or an uninfected control (not recorded which). Sequencing input: whole blood.

The CDR3 region has the DNA TGTGCCAGCAGCCCCCGGGGGGCCGGGGAGCTGTTTTTT. Amino acids: CASSPRGAGELFF. The chain recombines TRBV7-9 with TRBJ2-2, with 7 bases fitting TRBD2. There are 13 residues in the CDR3. V lost 5 bases, J lost 6 bases, and 3 bases stayed unmatched. CDR1 and CDR2 (germline): SEHNR, FQNEAQ (reference sequence).